This TCR beta chain is from a study of blood T cell repertoires in COVID-19 (dated by TCRdb to 2020 to 2021). For the study in its entirety: Samples from collaborators originated in the United States, Italy and Spain and spanned both the acute and convalescent phases of COVID-19. HLA class I and class II types, where available, came from metadata supplied by the sample provider rather than from assay-based typing. The samples were drawn from the first 160 participants of the ongoing ImmuneRACE study and from 950 to 1,500 subjects provided by 6 global collaborators. Deeply sampled blood TCRbeta repertoires from subjects exposed to, actively infected with, or recovered from COVID-19 were included in the dataset. Nearly every sample came with metadata listing a de-identified subject ID, COVID-19 status, age in years and sex. The repertoires were made available in a free public database intended to serve as a resource for research on the immune response to SARS-CoV-2. The material from the prospective study consisted of cDNA or gDNA derived from T cells, B-cell-depleted T cells, or PBMCs. Study-wide findings and limitations: The amount of clinical and demographic metadata varied by source and participant and was provided uncurated.

This clone was counted once. No antigen is known for it. An end of the junction does not agree with germline; a read error may underlie this. The CDR3 spans 14 residues, from the cysteine through the phenylalanine. CDR3 DNA is the only sequence kept; it has 42 bases, read in frame from the first base. CDR1 and CDR2, looked up from the germline V gene, are MNHEY and SVGEGT. TCRbeta CDR3 regions were amplified from genomic DNA using the immunoSEQ Assay, a bias-controlled multiplex PCR. The authors' pipeline ran thus. The number of nucleated cells in each sample was estimated from the amplification of reference gene primers within the assay. To quantify the absolute abundance of each unique TCRbeta CDR3 rearrangement, sequence reads were collapsed and filtered. For each sample, productive Simpson clonality was calculated by taking the square root of Simpson's diversity index across productive rearrangements. The source is immuneACCESS, and TCRdb retained only in-frame sequences with V and J called. Part of the clones is not carried over; for the studies checked, unresolved V genes explain less than half of this, and the remainder is unexplained. The DNA was the basis for D and trimming; V, J and clone size are from that table. Counted in this sample were about 220,000 clones; roughly 85% of them appeared once. 3% to 4.5% of the sample rests with the top ten.

Each collaborating institution followed its own protocols to collect whole blood in K2EDTA tubes. For TCRbeta analysis, collaborators shipped samples as frozen whole blood, isolated PBMCs, or DNA extracted from either of those sample types. The TCR was taken from a woman at least 80 years old with acute or convalescent COVID-19. The sequence is built from TRBV6-2 or TRBV6-3 and TRBJ1-2, with no confidently assigned D gene. Input material: peripheral blood. The bases are TGTGCTAGCAGTTACTCGAGAGACTCCGCCGGCTACACCTTC. This codes for CASSYSRDSAGYTF.